This T cell receptor (beta chain) is drawn from a study of neoadjuvant anti-PD-1 for oral cavity cancer. V dropped 8 bases and J dropped 2; count of bases not matched to a gene: 17. The germline V gene has CDR1 MDHEN and CDR2 SYDVKM. The CDR3 is 17 amino acids. A few counts support this clone. Measured with immunoSEQ multiplex PCR; TCRdb has only the in-frame clones, and not every one. The table has some 16,000 clones, 65% to 70% seen once. This rearrangement joins TRBV28 to TRBJ1-2; 7 bases are a match to TRBD1. Sequences were derived from PBMCs, sampled before nivolumab (anti-PD-1) treatment. The receptor was isolated from a person aged 35 to 85 with oral cavity squamous cell carcinoma. The CDR3 spells CASFLMDNGDSNYGYTF. CDR3 DNA sequence: TGTGCCAGCTTCTTAATGGACAATGGGGACAGCAACTATGGCTACACCTTC.